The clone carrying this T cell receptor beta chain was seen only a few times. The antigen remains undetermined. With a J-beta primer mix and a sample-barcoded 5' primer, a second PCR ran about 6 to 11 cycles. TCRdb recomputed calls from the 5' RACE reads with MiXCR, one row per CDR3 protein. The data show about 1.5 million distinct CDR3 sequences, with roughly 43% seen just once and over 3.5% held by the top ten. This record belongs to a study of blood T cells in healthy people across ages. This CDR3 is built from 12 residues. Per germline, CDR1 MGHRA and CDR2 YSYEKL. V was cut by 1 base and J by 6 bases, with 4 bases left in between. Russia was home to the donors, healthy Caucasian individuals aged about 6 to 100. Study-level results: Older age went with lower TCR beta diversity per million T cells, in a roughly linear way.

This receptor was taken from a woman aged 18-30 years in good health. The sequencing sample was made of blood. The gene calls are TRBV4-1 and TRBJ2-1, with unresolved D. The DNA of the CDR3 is TGCGCCAGCAGCCAAGGGTTCAATGAGCAGTTCTTC. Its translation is CASSQGFNEQFF.